This T cell receptor (beta chain) was recovered during a study of blood T cell repertoires in COVID-19. Produced via immunoSEQ multiplex PCR; TCRdb's table is partial and in-frame only. The repertoire has 390,000 or so clones, approximately 87% of them found once; the top ten carry roughly a tenth. CDR3 length: 17 amino acids. V dropped 1 base and J dropped 8; count of bases not matched to a gene: 13. Looked up from germline, CDR1 is SEHNR and CDR2 is FQNEAQ (reference sequence). Participants spanned ages roughly 18 to 90 years and resided in some 22 US areas. Participants had their cohort set by participant-reported clinical history.

This clonotype was sampled from a woman in her forties or fifties who had recovered from COVID-19. V gene TRBV7-9 combines with J gene TRBJ2-1, with 8 bases aligning to TRBD1. Sequencing was carried out using PBMCs or T cells enriched from blood (not recorded which). CDR3 residues: CASSLDQGAGSGDEQFF. The DNA of the CDR3 is TGTGCCAGCAGCTTAGATCAGGGGGCCGGCAGTGGCGATGAGCAGTTCTTC.